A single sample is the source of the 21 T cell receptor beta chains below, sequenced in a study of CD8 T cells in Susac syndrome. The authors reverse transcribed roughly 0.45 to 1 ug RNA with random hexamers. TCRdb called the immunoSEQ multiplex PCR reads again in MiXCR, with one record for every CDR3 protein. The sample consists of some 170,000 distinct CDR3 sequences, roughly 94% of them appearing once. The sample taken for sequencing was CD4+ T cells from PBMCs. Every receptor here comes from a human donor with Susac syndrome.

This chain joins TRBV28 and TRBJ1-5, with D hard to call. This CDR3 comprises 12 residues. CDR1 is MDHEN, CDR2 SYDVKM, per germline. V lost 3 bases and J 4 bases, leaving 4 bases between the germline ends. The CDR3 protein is CASSLRNQPQHF. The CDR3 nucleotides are TGTGCCAGCAGTTTGAGGAATCAGCCCCAGCATTTT.

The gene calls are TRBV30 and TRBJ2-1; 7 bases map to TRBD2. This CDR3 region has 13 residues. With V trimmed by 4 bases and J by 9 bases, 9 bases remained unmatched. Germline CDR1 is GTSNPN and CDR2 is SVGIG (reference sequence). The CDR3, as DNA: TGTGCCTGGAAGCGGGGCGGGAGCTTTGAGCAGTTCTTC. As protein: CAWKRGGSFEQFF. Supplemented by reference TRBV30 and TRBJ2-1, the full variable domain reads SQTIHQWPATLVQPVGSPLSLECTVEGTSNPNLYWYRQAAGRGLQLLFYSVGIGQISSEVPQNLSASRPQDRQFILSSKKLLLSDSGFYLCAWKRGGSFEQFFGPGTRLTVL.

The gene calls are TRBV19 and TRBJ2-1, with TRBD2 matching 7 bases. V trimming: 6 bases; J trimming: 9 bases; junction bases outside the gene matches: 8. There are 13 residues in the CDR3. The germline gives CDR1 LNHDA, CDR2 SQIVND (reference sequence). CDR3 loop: CASRSSGTSEQFF. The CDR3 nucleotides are TGTGCCAGTAGGTCGAGCGGGACCTCTGAGCAGTTCTTC.

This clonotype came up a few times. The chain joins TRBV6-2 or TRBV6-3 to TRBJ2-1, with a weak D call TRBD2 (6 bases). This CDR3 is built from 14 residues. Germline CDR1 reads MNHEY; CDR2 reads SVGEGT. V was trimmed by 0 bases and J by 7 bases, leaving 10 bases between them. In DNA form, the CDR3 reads TGTGCCAGCAGTTACTCGAACAGCGGGAATGAGCAGTTCTTC. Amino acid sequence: CASSYSNSGNEQFF.

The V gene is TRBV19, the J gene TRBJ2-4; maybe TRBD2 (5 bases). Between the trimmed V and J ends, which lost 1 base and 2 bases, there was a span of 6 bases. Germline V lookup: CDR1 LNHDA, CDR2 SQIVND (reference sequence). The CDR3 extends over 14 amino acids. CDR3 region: CASSIGGSKNIQYF. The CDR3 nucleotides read TGTGCCAGTAGTATAGGAGGGTCCAAAAACATTCAGTACTTC.

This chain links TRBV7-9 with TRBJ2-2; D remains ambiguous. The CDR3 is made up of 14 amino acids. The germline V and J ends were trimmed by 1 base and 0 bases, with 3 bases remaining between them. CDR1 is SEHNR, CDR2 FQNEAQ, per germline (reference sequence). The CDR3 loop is CASSLVPNTGELFF. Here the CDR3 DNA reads TGTGCCAGCAGCTTAGTACCGAACACCGGGGAGCTGTTTTTT. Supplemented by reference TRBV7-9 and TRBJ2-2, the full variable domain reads DTGVSQNPRHKITKRGQNVTFRCDPISEHNRLYWYRQTLGQGPEFLTYFQNEAQLEKSRLLSDRFSAERPKGSFSTLEIQRTEQGDSAMYLCASSLVPNTGELFFGEGSRLTVL.

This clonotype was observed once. CDR3 residues: CATSSADRPNQPQHF. CDR3 in DNA: TGTGCCACCAGCTCCGCAGACAGGCCAAATCAGCCCCAGCATTTT. This chain uses TRBV15 with TRBJ1-5; TRBD1 is a possible D gene (6 bases). The germline V and J ends were trimmed by 5 bases and 4 bases, with 15 bases remaining between them. The CDR3 loop spans 15 amino acids. Looked up from germline, CDR1 is LNHNV and CDR2 is YYDKDF (reference sequence).

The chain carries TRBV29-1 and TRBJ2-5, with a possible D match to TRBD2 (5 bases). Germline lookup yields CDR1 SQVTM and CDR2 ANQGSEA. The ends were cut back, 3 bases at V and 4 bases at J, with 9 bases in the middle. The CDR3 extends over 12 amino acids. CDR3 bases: TGCAGCGTTGATGCGGGTCGAGAGACCCAGTACTTC. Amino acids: CSVDAGRETQYF.

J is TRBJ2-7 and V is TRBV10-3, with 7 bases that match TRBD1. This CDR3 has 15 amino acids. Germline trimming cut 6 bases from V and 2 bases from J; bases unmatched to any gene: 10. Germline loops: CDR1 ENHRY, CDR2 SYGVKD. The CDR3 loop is CAIRTDRRQPYEQYF. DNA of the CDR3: TGTGCCATCAGAACGGACAGGAGGCAGCCCTACGAGCAGTACTTC.

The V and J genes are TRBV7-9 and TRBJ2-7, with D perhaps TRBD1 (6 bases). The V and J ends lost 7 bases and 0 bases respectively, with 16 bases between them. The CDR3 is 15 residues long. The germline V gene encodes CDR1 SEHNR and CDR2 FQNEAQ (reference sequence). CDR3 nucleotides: TGTGCCAGCACCAAAACCACAGGGCTCTCCTACGAGCAGTACTTC. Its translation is CASTKTTGLSYEQYF.

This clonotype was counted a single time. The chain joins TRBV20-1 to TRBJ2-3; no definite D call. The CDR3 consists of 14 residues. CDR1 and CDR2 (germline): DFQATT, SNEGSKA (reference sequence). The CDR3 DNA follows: TGCAGCTGCTACCGAATTTCTAGCACAGATACGCAGTATTTT. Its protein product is CSCYRISSTDTQYF.

The CDR3 sequence: CASSQEGGGTEAFF. CDR3 nucleotides: TGTGCCAGCAGCCAAGAAGGGGGAGGCACTGAAGCTTTCTTT. The chain recombines TRBV3-1 with TRBJ1-1; weak D call: TRBD1 (6 bases). Trimming took off 0 bases at V and 4 bases at J, with 9 bases between the two ends. This CDR3 is 14 amino acids long. In germline, CDR1 is LGHDT, CDR2 YNNKEL (reference sequence).

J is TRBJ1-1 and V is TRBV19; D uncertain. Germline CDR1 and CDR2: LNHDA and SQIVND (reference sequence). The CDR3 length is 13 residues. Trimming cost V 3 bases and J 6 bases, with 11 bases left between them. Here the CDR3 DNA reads TGTGCCAGTAGTATTCCCCTCGACTCTGAAGCTTTCTTT. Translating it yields CASSIPLDSEAFF.

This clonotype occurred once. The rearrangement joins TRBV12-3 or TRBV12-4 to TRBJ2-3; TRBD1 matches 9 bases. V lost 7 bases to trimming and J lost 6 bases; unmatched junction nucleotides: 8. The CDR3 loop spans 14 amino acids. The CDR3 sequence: CASIPTGGSDTQYF. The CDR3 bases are TGTGCCAGCATTCCGACAGGGGGGTCGGATACGCAGTATTTT.

CDR3 sequence reads: CASSLHPGSTEAFF. The CDR3 DNA sequence: TGTGCCAGCAGTTTACACCCGGGGTCCACTGAAGCTTTCTTT. J is TRBJ1-1 and V is TRBV12-3 or TRBV12-4; D is ambiguous. The CDR3 runs to 14 residues. V was pared by 2 bases and J by 4 bases, with 11 bases between.

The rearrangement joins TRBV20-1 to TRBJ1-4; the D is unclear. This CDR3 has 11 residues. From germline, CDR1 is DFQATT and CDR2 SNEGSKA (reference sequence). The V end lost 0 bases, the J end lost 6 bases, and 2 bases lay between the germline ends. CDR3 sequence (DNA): TGCAGTGCTAGAGAAGATGAAAAACTGTTTTTT. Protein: CSAREDEKLFF.

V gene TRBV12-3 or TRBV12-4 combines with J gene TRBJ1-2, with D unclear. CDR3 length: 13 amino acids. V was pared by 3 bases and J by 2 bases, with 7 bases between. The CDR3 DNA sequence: TGTGCCAGCAGTTTTCAAGGAAACTATGGCTACACCTTC. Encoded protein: CASSFQGNYGYTF.

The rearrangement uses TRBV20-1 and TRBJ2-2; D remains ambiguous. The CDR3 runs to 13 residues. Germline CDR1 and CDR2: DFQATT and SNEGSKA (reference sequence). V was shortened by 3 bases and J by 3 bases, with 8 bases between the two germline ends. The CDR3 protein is CSARGLDTGELFF. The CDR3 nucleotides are TGCAGTGCTAGGGGTTTGGACACCGGGGAGCTGTTTTTT.

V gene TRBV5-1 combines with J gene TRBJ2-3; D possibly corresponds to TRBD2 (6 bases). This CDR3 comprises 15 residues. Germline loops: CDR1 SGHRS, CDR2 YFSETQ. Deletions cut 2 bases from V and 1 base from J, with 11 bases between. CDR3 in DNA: TGCGCCAGCAGCTTCGGGGGTAGCGGCACAGATACGCAGTATTTT. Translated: CASSFGGSGTDTQYF. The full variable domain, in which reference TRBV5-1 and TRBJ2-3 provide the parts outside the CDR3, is KAGVTQTPRYLIKTRGQQVTLSCSPISGHRSVSWYQQTPGQGLQFLFEYFSETQRNKGNFPGRFSGRQFSNSRSEMNVSTLELGDSALYLCASSFGGSGTDTQYFGPGTRLTVL.

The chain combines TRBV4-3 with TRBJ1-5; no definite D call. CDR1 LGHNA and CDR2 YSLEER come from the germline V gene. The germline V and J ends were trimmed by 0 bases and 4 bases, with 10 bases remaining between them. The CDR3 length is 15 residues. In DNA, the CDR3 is TGCGCCAGCAGCCAAGATTTGGCAGTTAATCAGCCCCAGCATTTT. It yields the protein CASSQDLAVNQPQHF.

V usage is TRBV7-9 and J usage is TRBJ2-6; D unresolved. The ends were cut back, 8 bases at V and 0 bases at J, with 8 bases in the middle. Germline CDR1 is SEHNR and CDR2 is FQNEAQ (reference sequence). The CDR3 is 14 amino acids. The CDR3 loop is CASLTSSGANVLTF. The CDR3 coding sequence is TGTGCCAGCCTAACCAGCTCTGGGGCCAACGTCCTGACTTTC.